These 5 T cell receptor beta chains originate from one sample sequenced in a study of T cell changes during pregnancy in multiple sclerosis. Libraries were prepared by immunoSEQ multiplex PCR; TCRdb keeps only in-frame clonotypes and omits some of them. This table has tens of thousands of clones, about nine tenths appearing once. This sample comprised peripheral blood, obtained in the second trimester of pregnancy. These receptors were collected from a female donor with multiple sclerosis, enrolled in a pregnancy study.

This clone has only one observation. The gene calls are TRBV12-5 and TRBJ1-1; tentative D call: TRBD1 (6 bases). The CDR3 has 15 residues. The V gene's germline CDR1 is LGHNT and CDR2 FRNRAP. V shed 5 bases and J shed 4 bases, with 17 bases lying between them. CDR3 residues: CASGPGQPGGTEAFF. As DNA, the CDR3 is TGTGCTAGTGGTCCCGGACAGCCTGGGGGCACTGAAGCTTTCTTT.

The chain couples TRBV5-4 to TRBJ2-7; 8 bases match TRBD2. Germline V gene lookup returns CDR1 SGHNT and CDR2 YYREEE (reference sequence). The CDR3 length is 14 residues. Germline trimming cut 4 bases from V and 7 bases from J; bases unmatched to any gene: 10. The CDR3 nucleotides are TGTGCCAGCAGCCGGTATAGCGGGACTCGGGAGCAGTACTTC. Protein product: CASSRYSGTREQYF.

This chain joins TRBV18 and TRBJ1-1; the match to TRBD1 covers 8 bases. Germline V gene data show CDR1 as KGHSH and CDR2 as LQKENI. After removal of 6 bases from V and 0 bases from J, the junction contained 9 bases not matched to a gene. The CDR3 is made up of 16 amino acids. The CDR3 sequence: CASSPGQGLMNTEAFF. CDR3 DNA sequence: TGTGCCAGCTCTCCTGGACAGGGCCTCATGAACACTGAAGCTTTCTTT.

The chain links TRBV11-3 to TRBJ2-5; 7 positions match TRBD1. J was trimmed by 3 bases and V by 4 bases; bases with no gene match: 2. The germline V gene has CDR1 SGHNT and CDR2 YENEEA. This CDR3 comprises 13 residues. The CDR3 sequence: CASSWDREETQYF. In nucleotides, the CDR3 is TGTGCCAGCAGCTGGGACAGAGAAGAGACCCAGTACTTC.

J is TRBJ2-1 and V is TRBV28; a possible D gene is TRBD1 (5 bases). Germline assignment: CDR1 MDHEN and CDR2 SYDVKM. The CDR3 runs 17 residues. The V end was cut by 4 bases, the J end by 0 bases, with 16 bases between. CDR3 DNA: TGTGCCAGCAGTTGGGGCCTAGGAGTCCCCTCCTACAATGAGCAGTTCTTC. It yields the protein CASSWGLGVPSYNEQFF.